This T cell receptor (beta chain) was recorded in a study of cytomegalovirus exposure and HLA in healthy donors. About the research overall: Ancestry clustering placed about 80% of about 400 genotyped donors in the Caucasian-associated cluster.

Healthy people donating bone marrow made up the donors. Primers for the PCR totalled 60 Vbeta and 13 Jbeta. Sequencing was performed with immunoSEQ multiplex PCR; in TCRdb, only in-frame clones are kept and a portion is missing. The sample lists under 200,000 clones, 75% to 85% seen once, with about 2.1% in the top ten. This CDR3 is built from 14 residues. Trimming removed 7 bases from V and 0 bases from J, with 11 bases in between. CDR1 is MDHEN and CDR2 is SYDVKM in the germline V gene. The rearrangement joins TRBV28 to TRBJ2-3; D is perhaps TRBD2 (5 bases). The TCR was taken from a woman under 30 in good health and CMV-seronegative. Source material: PBMCs. The CDR3 loop reads CASISGASTDTQYF. The CDR3 coding sequence is TGTGCCAGCATCAGCGGAGCTAGCACAGATACGCAGTATTTT. The full variable domain, rest sourced from reference TRBV28 and TRBJ2-3, is DVKVTQSSRYLVKRTGEKVFLECVQDMDHENMFWYRQDPGLGLRLIYFSYDVKMKEKGDIPEGYSVSREKKERFSLILESASTNQTSMYLCASISGASTDTQYFGPGTRLTVL.